The T cell receptor (beta chain) under discussion was sequenced for a study of cytomegalovirus exposure and HLA in healthy donors. Study outcomes and limitations: Later analysis reportedly placed an Asian-associated ancestry cluster below the approximately 650-donor mean in N-insertions. Reports state that TCR beta sequences accurately predicted most subjects' HLA-A and HLA-B alleles.

Germline CDR1 is GTSNPN and CDR2 is SVGIG (reference sequence). CDR3 length: 16 residues. V shed 2 bases and J shed 0 bases, with 14 bases lying between them. In the PCR, 60 Vbeta and 13 Jbeta primers were used. Sequencing used immunoSEQ multiplex PCR; TCRdb keeps in-frame clones, though not all of them. The table includes roughly 100,000 clones, 60% to 80% detected once. Details on this clone: No antigen is known for it.

This clonotype was sampled from a man between 45 and 60 years old in good health and CMV-seropositive. The sample comprised PBMCs. This chain joins TRBV30 and TRBJ1-3; TRBD1 might be the D (5 bases). CDR3 sequence reads: CAWSMPGLSSGNTIYF. CDR3 nucleotide sequence: TGTGCCTGGAGTATGCCGGGACTGAGCTCTGGAAACACCATATATTTT.